The 17 T cell receptor beta chains listed next were all sequenced from one sample in a study of blood T cell repertoires in COVID-19. The repertoire was sequenced with immunoSEQ multiplex PCR; TCRdb's copy has only in-frame clones and lacks some. The sample records 150,000 to 200,000 clones, 92% being singletons. Sequenced material: peripheral blood. These receptors came from a man younger than 45 with COVID-19, enrolled during active disease.

The sample holds one count of this clone. The chain uses TRBV10-3 and TRBJ1-1, with D possibly being TRBD1 (6 bases). This CDR3 has 12 residues. V was clipped by 10 bases and J by 9 bases, with 18 bases between them. The germline gives CDR1 ENHRY, CDR2 SYGVKD. The CDR3 DNA reads as TGTGCCACCTCGGACAGTTCGCTCAAAGCTTTCTTT. Translation gives CATSDSSLKAFF.

This chain connects TRBV30 to TRBJ2-7, with 9 bases matching TRBD1. CDR3 length: 13 amino acids. Germline V CDR1 and CDR2: GTSNPN, SVGIG (reference sequence). Trimming removed 7 bases from V and 4 bases from J; junction bases left unmatched: 8. CDR3 nucleotide sequence: TGTGCCTCCTCCGGGACAGGGCATTACGAGCAGTACTTC. Amino acids: CASSGTGHYEQYF. The full variable domain, its missing parts supplied by reference TRBV30 and TRBJ2-7, is SQTIHQWPATLVQPVGSPLSLECTVEGTSNPNLYWYRQAAGRGLQLLFYSVGIGQISSEVPQNLSASRPQDRQFILSSKKLLLSDSGFYLCASSGTGHYEQYFGPGTRLTVT.

The chain combines TRBV4-1 with TRBJ2-7; possible D gene TRBD1, 6 bases. The germline V and J ends were trimmed by 3 bases and 3 bases, with 12 bases remaining between them. CDR1 and CDR2 (germline): MGHRA, YSYEKL. The CDR3 spans 14 residues. CDR3 loop: CASSHEDSIYEQYF. CDR3 DNA: TGCGCCAGCAGCCATGAGGACAGTATCTACGAGCAGTACTTC.

This chain connects TRBV11-3 to TRBJ2-6; a possible D gene is TRBD1 (6 bases). CDR1 is SGHNT and CDR2 is YENEEA in the germline V gene. The CDR3 length is 19 residues. Trimming left V 2 bases short and J 0 bases short, with 17 bases between. The CDR3 DNA follows: TGTGCCAGCAGCTTAAAGAGGACAGCGCGCCTCTCTGGGGCCAACGTCCTGACTTTC. Translated: CASSLKRTARLSGANVLTF.

The rearrangement links TRBV7-2 to TRBJ1-4; 9 nucleotides agree with TRBD1. Germline trimming cut 5 bases from V and 0 bases from J; bases unmatched to any gene: 4. Germline V gives CDR1 SGHTA, CDR2 FQGNSA. CDR3 length: 16 amino acids. This CDR3 reads CASSLGQGATNEKLFF. CDR3 coding DNA: TGTGCCAGCAGCCTGGGACAGGGAGCAACTAATGAAAAACTGTTTTTT.

This sequence joins TRBV15 and TRBJ1-4; D might be TRBD1 (6 bases). There are 16 residues in the CDR3. V lost 0 bases, J lost 0 bases, and 8 bases lay in between. The germline V gene has CDR1 LNHNV and CDR2 YYDKDF (reference sequence). CDR3 loop: CATSRDEGATNEKLFF. CDR3 nucleotides: TGTGCCACCAGCAGAGATGAGGGGGCAACTAATGAAAAACTGTTTTTT.

The gene calls are TRBV27 and TRBJ2-1; 10 nucleotides line up with TRBD2. J gave up 0 bases and V 2 bases, and 4 bases lay outside the gene matches. Germline V gene lookup returns CDR1 MNHEY and CDR2 SMNVEV (reference sequence). The length of the CDR3 is 17 residues. CDR3 region: CASSLGLAGASYNEQFF. DNA of the CDR3: TGTGCCAGCAGTTTAGGGCTAGCGGGAGCCTCCTACAATGAGCAGTTCTTC.

V is TRBV6-2 or TRBV6-3 and J is TRBJ2-2, with TRBD2 identical over 8 bases. Germline V CDR1 and CDR2: MNHEY, SVGEGT. This CDR3 spans 16 amino acids. The J segment lost 0 bases and the V segment lost 4 bases, leaving 4 bases of the junction unmatched. In nucleotides, the CDR3 is TGTGCCAGCAGTTTTTTGGGACTAGCGAACACCGGGGAGCTGTTTTTT. It codes for CASSFLGLANTGELFF.

V and J are TRBV19 and TRBJ2-3, with 7 bases that match TRBD2. Trimming removed 6 bases from V and 0 bases from J; junction bases left unmatched: 6. CDR3 length: 15 amino acids. Per the germline V gene, CDR1 is LNHDA and CDR2 is SQIVND (reference sequence). CDR3 amino acids: CASSGDYTSTDTQYF. CDR3 nucleotide sequence: TGTGCCAGTAGCGGGGACTACACTAGCACAGATACGCAGTATTTT.

The chain joins TRBV30 to TRBJ1-5, with 9 positions matching TRBD1. This CDR3 region has 14 residues. The germline V gene encodes CDR1 GTSNPN and CDR2 SVGIG (reference sequence). V shed 2 bases, J shed 7 bases, and the junction held 6 bases outside the gene matches. In DNA, the CDR3 is TGTGCCTGGAGTACAGGGGGCTTGGGACAGCCCCAGCATTTT. This codes for CAWSTGGLGQPQHF. Full variable domain (outside the CDR3, taken from reference TRBV30 and TRBJ1-5): SQTIHQWPATLVQPVGSPLSLECTVEGTSNPNLYWYRQAAGRGLQLLFYSVGIGQISSEVPQNLSASRPQDRQFILSSKKLLLSDSGFYLCAWSTGGLGQPQHFGDGTRLSIL.

The chain is built from TRBV5-1 and TRBJ2-5; possibly TRBD2 for D (6 bases). Trimming took 0 bases from V and 0 from J, leaving 18 bases between them. The germline V gene has CDR1 SGHRS and CDR2 YFSETQ. This CDR3 spans 18 amino acids. CDR3 in amino acids: CASSLVTSTRGYQETQYF. CDR3 coding DNA: TGCGCCAGCAGCTTGGTTACTAGCACCCGGGGGTACCAAGAGACCCAGTACTTC.

J is TRBJ2-3 and V is TRBV27; 7 positions match TRBD2. The CDR3 length is 14 residues. The ends lost 6 bases at V and 2 bases at J; junction bases unmatched: 5. Germline V gene sequence: CDR1 MNHEY, CDR2 SMNVEV (reference sequence). The CDR3 region has the DNA TGTGCCAGCAGCCTAGCGGATTCCACAGATACGCAGTATTTT. Translating gives CASSLADSTDTQYF.

The CDR3 is CASSGYRDRGLSPGNTIYF. CDR3 DNA: TGTGCCAGCAGCGGCTATCGTGACAGGGGTCTTTCTCCCGGAAACACCATATATTTT. This chain connects TRBV13 to TRBJ1-3; 8 nucleotides match TRBD1. From germline, CDR1 is PRHDT and CDR2 FYEKMQ (reference sequence). Trimming took 5 bases from V and 4 from J; bases not matched to a gene: 19. CDR3 length: 19 amino acids. The full variable domain, its missing parts supplied by reference TRBV13 and TRBJ1-3, is AAGVIQSPRHLIKEKRETATLKCYPIPRHDTVYWYQQGPGQDPQFLISFYEKMQSDKGSIPDRFSAQQFSDYHSELNMSSLELGDSALYFCASSGYRDRGLSPGNTIYFGEGSWLTVV.

This chain uses TRBV5-5 with TRBJ1-1; possible D gene TRBD1, 5 bases. The CDR3 is made up of 14 amino acids. Germline-derived CDR1 and CDR2 are SGHKS and YYEKEE (reference sequence). Trimming left V 3 bases short and J 1 base short, with 10 bases between. Here the CDR3 DNA reads TGTGCCAGCAGCTATGACAGACGGAACACTGAAGCTTTCTTT. As protein: CASSYDRRNTEAFF.

V usage is TRBV19 and J usage is TRBJ2-7; 7 bases match TRBD1. V was clipped by 3 bases and J by 6 bases; unmatched bases: 11. CDR3 length: 15 amino acids. Germline CDR1 LNHDA, CDR2 SQIVND (reference sequence). The CDR3 here is CASSISEGALFEQYF. The CDR3 region has the DNA TGTGCCAGTAGTATTTCAGAGGGGGCCTTGTTCGAGCAGTACTTC.

The chain recombines TRBV27 with TRBJ1-3, with a tentative D call TRBD1 (6 bases). Looked up from germline, CDR1 is MNHEY and CDR2 is SMNVEV (reference sequence). The CDR3 is made up of 18 amino acids. Trimming shortened V by 3 bases and J by 1 base, and 19 bases separated the two germline ends. The CDR3 nucleotides read TGTGCCAGCAGTTTTTCCCCCCTGCGGGGGGCATCTGGAAACACCATATATTTT. Amino acid sequence: CASSFSPLRGASGNTIYF.

This clone was picked up a small number of times. V is TRBV28 and J is TRBJ1-5, with D unclear. The V end was cut by 2 bases, the J end by 0 bases, with 2 bases between. CDR1 MDHEN and CDR2 SYDVKM come from the germline V gene. CDR3 length: 13 amino acids. The CDR3 region has the DNA TGTGCCAGCAGTTTACTTAGCAATCAGCCCCAGCATTTT. Protein: CASSLLSNQPQHF.